The source of this T cell receptor beta chain is a study of T-cell memory formation after mild COVID-19. In TCRdb, the 5' RACE reads were re-called with MiXCR into one record per CDR3 protein. This repertoire shows 300,000 to 350,000 distinct CDR3 sequences, 12% to 15% found once; its top ten account for about a fifth. This clonotype was detected many times. The receptor was isolated from a man aged 18 to 29 who had mild COVID-19 (a few samples of this study predate the infection). Cell type and time point are not known. The source material was PBMCs or a T cell subset sorted from them (not recorded which).

CDR3 sequence: CASSSGQGAADTQYF. The CDR3 nucleotides are TGCGCCAGCAGCTCTGGACAGGGGGCTGCAGATACGCAGTATTTT. The rearrangement uses TRBV5-1 and TRBJ2-3; 11 bases match TRBD1. From germline, CDR1 is SGHRS and CDR2 YFSETQ. This CDR3 region has 15 residues. The J segment lost 4 bases and the V segment lost 3 bases, leaving 4 bases of the junction unmatched.